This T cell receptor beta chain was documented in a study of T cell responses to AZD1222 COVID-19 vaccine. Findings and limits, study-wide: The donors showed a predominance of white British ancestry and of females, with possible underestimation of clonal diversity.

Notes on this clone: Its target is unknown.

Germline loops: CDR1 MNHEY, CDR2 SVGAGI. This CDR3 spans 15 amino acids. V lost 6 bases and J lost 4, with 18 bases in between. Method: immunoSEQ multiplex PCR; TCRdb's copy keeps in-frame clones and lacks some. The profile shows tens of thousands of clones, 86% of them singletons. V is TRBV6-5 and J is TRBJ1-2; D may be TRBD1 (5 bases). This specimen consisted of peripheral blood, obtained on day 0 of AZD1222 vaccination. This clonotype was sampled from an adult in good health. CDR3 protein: CASREGPSTAYGYTF. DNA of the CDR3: TGTGCCAGCAGGGAGGGACCTTCCACCGCCTATGGCTACACCTTC.